Presented here are 24 T cell receptor beta chains from one specimen sequenced in a study of blood T cell repertoires in COVID-19 (dated by TCRdb to between 2020 and 2021). Library preparation was by the immunoSEQ multiplex PCR assay. The table was pulled from immuneACCESS by TCRdb, which kept in-frame rearrangements only. Such tables lose some clones; where checked, under half of the loss comes from unresolved V genes, and the rest has no known cause. A total of about 250,000 clones appear in this sample, 89% of them only once. The biggest ten clones account for about 4% of the sample. Sequencing was done on a sample of PBMCs or T cells enriched from blood (not recorded which). These receptor sequences come from a woman in her 30s with acute COVID-19.

The chain combines TRBV3-1 (or the pseudogene TRBV3-2) with TRBJ2-1, with D possibly TRBD1 on 6 matching bases. CDR3 length: 15 residues. Between the trimmed V and J ends, which lost 3 bases and 9 bases, there was a span of 18 bases. Germline CDR1 LGHDT, CDR2 YNNKEL (reference sequence). The CDR3 reads CASSHRQVIQGEQFF. The CDR3 DNA is TGTGCCAGCAGCCATCGACAGGTTATCCAGGGTGAGCAGTTCTTC.

The gene calls are TRBV27 and TRBJ2-7, with TRBD1 as a possible D gene (7 bases). Trimming removed 8 bases from V and 1 base from J, with 12 bases in between. The CDR3 consists of 13 residues. In germline, CDR1 is MNHEY, CDR2 SMNVEV (reference sequence). The CDR3 coding sequence is TGTGCCAGCCAGCAGGGGGGTTCCTACGAGCAGTACTTC. Amino acid sequence: CASQQGGSYEQYF.

V and J are TRBV4-1 and TRBJ2-7; 11 bases are a match to TRBD1. This CDR3 comprises 15 residues. The V segment lost 8 bases and the J segment 0 bases; nucleotides outside the gene matches: 6. Germline CDR1 is MGHRA and CDR2 is YSYEKL. This CDR3 is CASQVGTGGSYEQYF. The CDR3 DNA follows: TGCGCCAGCCAAGTCGGGACAGGGGGCTCCTACGAGCAGTACTTC.

V usage is TRBV7-6 and J usage is TRBJ2-5; 9 nucleotides match TRBD1. The germline V gene has CDR1 SGHVS and CDR2 FNYEAQ. V gave up 5 bases and J gave up 5 bases; unmatched junction bases: 6. This CDR3 is 14 amino acids long. The CDR3 DNA is TGTGCCAGCAGCGTACAGGGGGCTCAGGAGACCCAGTACTTC. Translating it yields CASSVQGAQETQYF.

The chain has TRBV5-4 and TRBJ1-6, with a tentative D call TRBD1 (5 bases). This CDR3 is built from 16 residues. The V gene lost 6 bases and the J gene lost 7 bases, with 20 bases spanning the gap. The germline V gene has CDR1 SGHNT and CDR2 YYREEE (reference sequence). The CDR3 is CASTTGGGRDNSPLHF. The CDR3 DNA follows: TGTGCCAGCACTACCGGAGGAGGGAGGGACAATTCACCCCTCCACTTT.

Only a few counts were recorded for this clone. The chain has TRBV28 and TRBJ1-1, with a tentative D call TRBD1 (5 bases). The germline V and J ends were trimmed by 6 bases and 1 base, with 12 bases remaining between them. CDR1 MDHEN and CDR2 SYDVKM come from the germline V gene. The CDR3 has 14 residues. The CDR3 DNA reads TGTGCCAGCAGAAGGAGTGGGGCGAACACTGAAGCTTTCTTT. As protein: CASRRSGANTEAFF. The full variable domain, with the rest looked up from reference TRBV28 and TRBJ1-1, is DVKVTQSSRYLVKRTGEKVFLECVQDMDHENMFWYRQDPGLGLRLIYFSYDVKMKEKGDIPEGYSVSREKKERFSLILESASTNQTSMYLCASRRSGANTEAFFGQGTRLTVV.

The J gene is TRBJ2-5, the V gene TRBV7-2; 11 bases agree with TRBD1. The CDR3 extends over 16 amino acids. V dropped 2 bases and J dropped 4; count of bases not matched to a gene: 6. Germline V gene data show CDR1 as SGHTA and CDR2 as FQGNSA. CDR3 residues: CASSLHKDRGLETQYF. The CDR3 bases are TGTGCCAGCAGCTTACATAAGGACAGGGGGCTAGAGACCCAGTACTTC.

The V call is TRBV30, the J call TRBJ1-6; D unresolved. CDR1 is GTSNPN, CDR2 SVGIG, per germline (reference sequence). With 0 bases removed from V and 0 bases from J, the gap between germline ends came to 12 bases. This CDR3 is built from 17 residues. CDR3 sequence (DNA): TGTGCCTGGAGTGTACCGGCAGCGAGCTCCTATAATTCACCCCTCCACTTT. Its protein product is CAWSVPAASSYNSPLHF.

V gene TRBV5-6 combines with J gene TRBJ2-2, with D perhaps TRBD1 (5 bases). From germline, CDR1 is SGHDT and CDR2 YYEEEE. This CDR3 is built from 18 residues. V lost 4 bases and J lost 4, with 23 bases in between. The CDR3 here is CASSPLPARAVATGELFF. The CDR3, as DNA: TGTGCCAGCAGCCCACTCCCGGCCAGGGCCGTCGCCACCGGGGAGCTGTTTTTT. Full variable domain (outside the CDR3, taken from reference TRBV5-6 and TRBJ2-2): DAGVTQSPTHLIKTRGQQVTLRCSPKSGHDTVSWYQQALGQGPQFIFQYYEEEERQRGNFPDRFSGHQFPNYSSELNVNALLLGDSALYLCASSPLPARAVATGELFFGEGSRLTVL.

V is TRBV7-2 and J is TRBJ2-3; a possible D gene is TRBD1 (5 bases). The CDR3 has 15 amino acids. V was shortened by 1 base and J by 1 base, with 9 bases between the two germline ends. Looked up from germline, CDR1 is SGHTA and CDR2 is FQGNSA. The CDR3 DNA is TGTGCCAGCAGCTTAGTAGGGGCCGGCACAGATACGCAGTATTTT. It specifies CASSLVGAGTDTQYF.

The chain has TRBV27 and TRBJ2-7; TRBD2 aligns across 8 bases. Germline CDR1 reads MNHEY; CDR2 reads SMNVEV (reference sequence). The CDR3 is 15 amino acids. The V segment lost 2 bases and the J segment 7 bases; nucleotides outside the gene matches: 10. The CDR3, as DNA: TGTGCCAGCAGTTTAAGCACTAGCGGCCTCCTGGAGCAGTACTTC. Protein sequence: CASSLSTSGLLEQYF.

This clone occurred a few times. The rearrangement uses TRBV11-2 and TRBJ1-6; TRBD1 matches at 7 bases. Germline V gives CDR1 SGHAT, CDR2 FQNNGV. V shed 2 bases, J shed 7 bases, and the junction held 5 bases outside the gene matches. The length of the CDR3 is 15 residues. CDR3 coding DNA: TGTGCCAGCAGCTTAAACAGGGGACCCAATTCACCCCTCCACTTT. This translates into CASSLNRGPNSPLHF.

J is TRBJ2-2 and V is TRBV29-1; TRBD2 might be the D (5 bases). The V gene lost 4 bases and the J gene lost 2 bases, with 14 bases spanning the gap. CDR1 and CDR2 (germline): SQVTM, ANQGSEA. The CDR3 contains 15 residues. CDR3 nucleotides: TGCAGCGTTGGAATCACGGGAACCAACACCGGGGAGCTGTTTTTT. Its translation is CSVGITGTNTGELFF.

The chain couples TRBV18 to TRBJ2-7, with 8 bases matching TRBD1. CDR1 and CDR2 from the germline V gene are KGHSH and LQKENI. The V segment lost 2 bases and the J segment 2 bases; nucleotides outside the gene matches: 2. This CDR3 has 14 residues. CDR3 nucleotides: TGTGCCAGCTCACCAGGGACAGGACCCTACGAGCAGTACTTC. Translation gives CASSPGTGPYEQYF.

This clone was detected only once. This chain uses TRBV27 with TRBJ2-1; 9 bases line up with TRBD1. Germline lookup yields CDR1 MNHEY and CDR2 SMNVEV (reference sequence). The CDR3 runs 19 residues. The J segment lost 0 bases and the V segment lost 2 bases, leaving 11 bases of the junction unmatched. The CDR3 protein is CASSLGQGTTLSSYNEQFF. The DNA for the CDR3 is TGTGCCAGCAGTTTAGGACAGGGGACCACCTTGAGCTCCTACAATGAGCAGTTCTTC.

The rearrangement joins TRBV11-2 to TRBJ1-5; 9 bases line up with TRBD1. Unmatched junction bases numbered 9, after V lost 6 bases and J lost 6 bases. CDR1 and CDR2 (germline): SGHAT, FQNNGV. This CDR3 comprises 15 residues. For the CDR3, the DNA is TGTGCCAGCAGTCCCGGGACAGGGTGGGCTCAGCCCCAGCATTTT. This translates into CASSPGTGWAQPQHF.

The V call is TRBV5-1, the J call TRBJ1-5; 9 nucleotides line up with TRBD1. Germline assignment: CDR1 SGHRS and CDR2 YFSETQ. J gave up 6 bases and V 0 bases, and 4 bases lay outside the gene matches. The CDR3 is made up of 15 amino acids. The CDR3 DNA reads TGCGCCAGCAGCTTGGAAGGACAGGGGCGTCAGCCCCAGCATTTT. Amino acid sequence: CASSLEGQGRQPQHF.

The chain links TRBV2 to TRBJ2-2, with 10 bases matching TRBD2. Trimming took 9 bases from V and 0 from J; bases not matched to a gene: 10. The CDR3 sequence is 17 residues long. The germline V gene encodes CDR1 SNHLY and CDR2 FYNNEI. The CDR3: CASRDPGLATNTGELFF. In nucleotides, the CDR3 is TGTGCCAGTCGCGATCCGGGACTAGCGACGAACACCGGGGAGCTGTTTTTT. The whole variable domain, remainder taken from reference TRBV2 and TRBJ2-2, is EPEVTQTPSHQVTQMGQEVILRCVPISNHLYFYWYRQILGQKVEFLVSFYNNEISEKSEIFDDQFSVERPDGSNFTLKIRSTKLEDSAMYFCASRDPGLATNTGELFFGEGSRLTVL.

The rearrangement joins TRBV7-9 to TRBJ2-1; D perhaps matches TRBD2 (6 bases). Per the germline V gene, CDR1 is SEHNR and CDR2 is FQNEAQ (reference sequence). The ends were cut back, 1 base at V and 3 bases at J, with 13 bases in the middle. There are 16 residues in the CDR3. The CDR3 here is CASSLVQSGYYNEQFF. The CDR3 DNA reads as TGTGCCAGCAGCTTAGTTCAGAGCGGGTACTACAATGAGCAGTTCTTC.

The rearrangement uses TRBV25-1 and TRBJ2-3, with a weak D call TRBD2 (5 bases). The germline V and J ends were trimmed by 4 bases and 2 bases, with 10 bases remaining between them. The CDR3 covers 14 residues. Germline V gene sequence: CDR1 MGHDK, CDR2 SYGVNS. CDR3 sequence (DNA): TGTGCCAGCAGTGTGAGGGCACTCACAGATACGCAGTATTTT. Its protein is CASSVRALTDTQYF.

The chain couples TRBV10-1 to TRBJ1-3, with no clear D. The CDR3 is made up of 12 amino acids. The V and J ends lost 7 bases and 4 bases respectively, with 8 bases between them. Germline CDR1 and CDR2: WNHNN and SYGVQD (reference sequence). In DNA form, the CDR3 reads TGCGCCAGCACGGGGTCAGGAAACACCATATATTTT. As protein: CASTGSGNTIYF.

The V and J genes are TRBV13 and TRBJ1-1; 7 positions match TRBD1. Per germline, CDR1 PRHDT and CDR2 FYEKMQ (reference sequence). This CDR3 is built from 15 residues. The J segment lost 1 base and the V segment lost 5 bases, leaving 7 bases of the junction unmatched. The CDR3 DNA follows: TGTGCCAGCAGCCTGGGACAGCCAACGAACACTGAAGCTTTCTTT. It translates to CASSLGQPTNTEAFF.

This rearrangement joins TRBV12-3 or TRBV12-4 to TRBJ1-5; a weak D match, TRBD1 (6 bases). V lost 5 bases, J lost 4 bases, and 9 bases lay in between. The CDR3 totals 13 residues. The CDR3: CASSPGQNQPQHF. For the CDR3, the DNA is TGTGCCAGCAGTCCCGGACAGAATCAGCCCCAGCATTTT.

About this clone: Other DNA sequences in this sample translate to the same CDR3. This rearrangement joins TRBV27 to TRBJ2-2; a weak D match, TRBD1 (5 bases). Between the trimmed V and J ends, which lost 2 bases and 0 bases, there was a span of 7 bases. The V gene's germline CDR1 is MNHEY and CDR2 SMNVEV (reference sequence). CDR3 length: 15 residues. The CDR3 nucleotides read TGTGCCAGCAGTTTAAAAGGGGCGAACACCGGGGAGCTGTTTTTT. Residues: CASSLKGANTGELFF.